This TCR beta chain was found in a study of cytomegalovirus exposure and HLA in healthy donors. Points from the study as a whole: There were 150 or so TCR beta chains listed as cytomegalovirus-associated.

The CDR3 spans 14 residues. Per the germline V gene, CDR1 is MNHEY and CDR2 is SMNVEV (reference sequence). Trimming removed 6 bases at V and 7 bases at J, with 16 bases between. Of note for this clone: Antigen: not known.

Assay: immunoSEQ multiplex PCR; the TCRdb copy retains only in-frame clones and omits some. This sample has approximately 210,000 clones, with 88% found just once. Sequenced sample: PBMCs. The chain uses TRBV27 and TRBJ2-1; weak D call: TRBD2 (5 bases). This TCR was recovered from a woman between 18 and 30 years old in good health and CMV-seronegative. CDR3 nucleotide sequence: TGTGCCAGCAGCGACGGGGATGGGGTAAATGAGCAGTTCTTC. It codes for CASSDGDGVNEQFF.